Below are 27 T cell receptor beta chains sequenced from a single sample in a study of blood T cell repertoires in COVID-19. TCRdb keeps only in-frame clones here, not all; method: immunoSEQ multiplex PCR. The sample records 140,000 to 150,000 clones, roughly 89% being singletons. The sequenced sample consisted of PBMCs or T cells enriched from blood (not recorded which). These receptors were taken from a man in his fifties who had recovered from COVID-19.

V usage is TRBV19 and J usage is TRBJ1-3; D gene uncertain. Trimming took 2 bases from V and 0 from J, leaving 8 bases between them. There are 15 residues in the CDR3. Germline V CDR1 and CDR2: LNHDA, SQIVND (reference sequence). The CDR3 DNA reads TGTGCCAGTAGTATAAAAGGAGTCTCTGGAAACACCATATATTTT. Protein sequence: CASSIKGVSGNTIYF.

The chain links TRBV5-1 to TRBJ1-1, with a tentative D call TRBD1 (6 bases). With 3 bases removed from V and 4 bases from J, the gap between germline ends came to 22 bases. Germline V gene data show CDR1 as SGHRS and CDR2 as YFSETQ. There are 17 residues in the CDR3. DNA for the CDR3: TGCGCCAGCAGCTCCCATCATCTACAGGGAACTCGCACTGAAGCTTTCTTT. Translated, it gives CASSSHHLQGTRTEAFF. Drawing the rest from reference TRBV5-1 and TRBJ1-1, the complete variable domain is KAGVTQTPRYLIKTRGQQVTLSCSPISGHRSVSWYQQTPGQGLQFLFEYFSETQRNKGNFPGRFSGRQFSNSRSEMNVSTLELGDSALYLCASSSHHLQGTRTEAFFGQGTRLTVV.

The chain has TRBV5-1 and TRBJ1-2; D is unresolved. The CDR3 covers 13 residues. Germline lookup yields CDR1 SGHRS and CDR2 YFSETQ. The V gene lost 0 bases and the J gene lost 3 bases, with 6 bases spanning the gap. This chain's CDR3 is CASSLDRYYGYTF. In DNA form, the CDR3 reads TGCGCCAGCAGCTTGGACAGATACTATGGCTACACCTTC.

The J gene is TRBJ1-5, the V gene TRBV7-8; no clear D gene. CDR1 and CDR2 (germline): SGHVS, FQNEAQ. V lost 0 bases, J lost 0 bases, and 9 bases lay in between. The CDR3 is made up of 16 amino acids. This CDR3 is CASSLARGLSNQPQHF. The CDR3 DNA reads TGTGCCAGCAGCTTAGCTAGAGGACTTAGCAATCAGCCCCAGCATTTT.

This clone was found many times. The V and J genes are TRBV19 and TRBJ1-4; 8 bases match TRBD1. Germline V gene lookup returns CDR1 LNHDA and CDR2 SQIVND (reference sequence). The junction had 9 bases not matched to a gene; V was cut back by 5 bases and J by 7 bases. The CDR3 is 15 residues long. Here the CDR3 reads CASSSWTGTGEKLFF. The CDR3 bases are TGTGCCAGTAGTTCGTGGACAGGGACGGGTGAAAAACTGTTTTTT. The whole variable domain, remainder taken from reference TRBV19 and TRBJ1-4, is DGGITQSPKYLFRKEGQNVTLSCEQNLNHDAMYWYRQDPGQGLRLIYYSQIVNDFQKGDIAEGYSVSREKKESFPLTVTSAQKNPTAFYLCASSSWTGTGEKLFFGSGTQLSVL.

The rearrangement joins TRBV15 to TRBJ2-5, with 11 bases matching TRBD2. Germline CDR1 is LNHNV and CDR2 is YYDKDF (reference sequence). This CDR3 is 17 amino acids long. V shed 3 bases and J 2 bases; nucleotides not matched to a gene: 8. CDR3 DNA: TGTGCCACCAGCAGGGACTATTCTAGCGGGGGGCAAGAGACCCAGTACTTC. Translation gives CATSRDYSSGGQETQYF.

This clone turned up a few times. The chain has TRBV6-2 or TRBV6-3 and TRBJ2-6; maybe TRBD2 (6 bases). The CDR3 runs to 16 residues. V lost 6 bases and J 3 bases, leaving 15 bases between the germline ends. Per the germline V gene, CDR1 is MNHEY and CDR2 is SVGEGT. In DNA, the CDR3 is TGTGCCAGCAGCCCCCAGTGGGGGGATGGGGCCAACGTCCTGACTTTC. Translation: CASSPQWGDGANVLTF.

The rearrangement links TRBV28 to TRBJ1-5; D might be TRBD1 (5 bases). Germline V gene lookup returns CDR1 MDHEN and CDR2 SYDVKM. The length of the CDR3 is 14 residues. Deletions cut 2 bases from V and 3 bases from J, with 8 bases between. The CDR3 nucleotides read TGTGCCAGCAGTTTACGACAGTTCAATCAGCCCCAGCATTTT. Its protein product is CASSLRQFNQPQHF.

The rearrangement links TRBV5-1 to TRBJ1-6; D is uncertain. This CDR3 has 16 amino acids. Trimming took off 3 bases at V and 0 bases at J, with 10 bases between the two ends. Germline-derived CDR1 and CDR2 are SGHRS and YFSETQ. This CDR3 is CASSSVLSSYNSPLHF. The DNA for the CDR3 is TGCGCCAGCAGCTCCGTCTTGAGCTCCTATAATTCACCCCTCCACTTT.

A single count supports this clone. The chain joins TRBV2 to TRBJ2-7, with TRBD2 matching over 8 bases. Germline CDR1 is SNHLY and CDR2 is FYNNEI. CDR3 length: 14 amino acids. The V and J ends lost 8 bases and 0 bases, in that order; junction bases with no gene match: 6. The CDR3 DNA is TGTGCCAGCGTCCGGGAGGGAGTCTCCTACGAGCAGTACTTC. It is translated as CASVREGVSYEQYF.

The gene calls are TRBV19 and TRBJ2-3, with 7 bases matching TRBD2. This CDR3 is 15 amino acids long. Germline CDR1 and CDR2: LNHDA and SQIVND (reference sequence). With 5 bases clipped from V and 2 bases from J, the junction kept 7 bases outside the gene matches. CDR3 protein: CASSDRDYATDTQYF. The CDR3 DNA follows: TGTGCCAGTAGTGACCGGGACTACGCCACAGATACGCAGTATTTT.

Here the CDR3 DNA reads TGTGCCAGCAGCTTAGGGGGTCGGGGGGCGCAGGGCTACACCTTC. Translated, it gives CASSLGGRGAQGYTF. The chain employs TRBV7-8 and TRBJ1-2; a weak D match, TRBD1 (6 bases). Trimming removed 1 base at V and 8 bases at J, with 17 bases between. CDR3 length: 15 amino acids. Germline values: CDR1 SGHVS, CDR2 FQNEAQ.

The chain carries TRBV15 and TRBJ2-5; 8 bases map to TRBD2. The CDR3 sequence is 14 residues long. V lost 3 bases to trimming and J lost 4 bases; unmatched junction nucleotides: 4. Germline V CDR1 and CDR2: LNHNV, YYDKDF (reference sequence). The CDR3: CATSRTSAGETQYF. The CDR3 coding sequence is TGTGCCACCAGCAGGACTAGCGCGGGAGAGACCCAGTACTTC. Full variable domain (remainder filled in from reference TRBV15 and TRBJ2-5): DAMVIQNPRYQVTQFGKPVTLSCSQTLNHNVMYWYQQKSSQAPKLLFHYYDKDFNNEADTPDNFQSRRPNTSFCFLDIRSPGLGDTAMYLCATSRTSAGETQYFGPGTRLLVL.

CDR3 residues: CASSFETGSVINIQYF. The CDR3 coding sequence is TGCGCCAGCAGCTTTGAGACAGGGTCGGTTATAAACATTCAGTACTTC. The V and J genes are TRBV5-1 and TRBJ2-4; 7 bases are a match to TRBD1. The J segment lost 6 bases and the V segment lost 2 bases, leaving 11 bases of the junction unmatched. There are 16 residues in the CDR3. Looked up from germline, CDR1 is SGHRS and CDR2 is YFSETQ.

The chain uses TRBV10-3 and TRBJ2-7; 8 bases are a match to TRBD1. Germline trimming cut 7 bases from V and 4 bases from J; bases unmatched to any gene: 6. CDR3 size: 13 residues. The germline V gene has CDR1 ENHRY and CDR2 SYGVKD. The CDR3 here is CAIKGQGAYEQYF. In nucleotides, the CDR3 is TGTGCCATCAAAGGGCAGGGGGCGTACGAGCAGTACTTC.

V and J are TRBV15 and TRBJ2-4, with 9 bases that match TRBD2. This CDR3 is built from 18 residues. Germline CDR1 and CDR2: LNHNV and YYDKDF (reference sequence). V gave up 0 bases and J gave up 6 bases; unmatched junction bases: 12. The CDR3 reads CATSRDFGGGARGNIQYF. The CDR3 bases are TGTGCCACCAGCAGAGATTTCGGCGGGGGGGCCAGAGGAAACATTCAGTACTTC.

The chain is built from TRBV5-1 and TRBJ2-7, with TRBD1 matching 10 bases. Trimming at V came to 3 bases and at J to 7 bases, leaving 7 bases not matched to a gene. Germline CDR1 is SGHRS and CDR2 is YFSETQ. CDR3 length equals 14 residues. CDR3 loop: CASSWFGQGGEQYV. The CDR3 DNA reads TGCGCCAGCAGCTGGTTCGGACAGGGGGGTGAGCAGTACGTC.

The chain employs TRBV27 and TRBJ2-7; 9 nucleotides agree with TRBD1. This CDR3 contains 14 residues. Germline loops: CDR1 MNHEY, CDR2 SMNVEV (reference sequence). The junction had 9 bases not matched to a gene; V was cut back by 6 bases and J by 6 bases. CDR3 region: CASSKQGARGEQYF. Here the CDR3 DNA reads TGTGCCAGCAGCAAACAGGGGGCGAGGGGCGAGCAGTACTTC.

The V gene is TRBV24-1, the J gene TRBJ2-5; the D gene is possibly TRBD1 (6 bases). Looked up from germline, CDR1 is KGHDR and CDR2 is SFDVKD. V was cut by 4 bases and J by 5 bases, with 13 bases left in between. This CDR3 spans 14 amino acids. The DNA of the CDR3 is TGTGCCACCAGTGAAACAGGGTACGTGGAGACCCAGTACTTC. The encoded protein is CATSETGYVETQYF.

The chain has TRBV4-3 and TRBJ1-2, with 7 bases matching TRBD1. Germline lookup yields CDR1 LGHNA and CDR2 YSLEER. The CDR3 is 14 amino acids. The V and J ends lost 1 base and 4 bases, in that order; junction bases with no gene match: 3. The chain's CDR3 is CASSQAGTVYGYTF. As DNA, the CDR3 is TGCGCCAGCAGCCAAGCCGGGACAGTCTATGGCTACACCTTC.

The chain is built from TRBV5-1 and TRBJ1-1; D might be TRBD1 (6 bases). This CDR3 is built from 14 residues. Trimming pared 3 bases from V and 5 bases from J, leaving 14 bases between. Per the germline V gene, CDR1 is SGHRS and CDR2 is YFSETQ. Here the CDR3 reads CASSSQGGGTEAFF. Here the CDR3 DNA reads TGCGCCAGCAGCTCACAGGGCGGGGGGACTGAAGCTTTCTTT.

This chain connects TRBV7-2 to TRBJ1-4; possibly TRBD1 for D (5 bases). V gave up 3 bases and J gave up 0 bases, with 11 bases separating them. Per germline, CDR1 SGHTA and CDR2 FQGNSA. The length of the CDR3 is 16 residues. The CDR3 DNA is TGTGCCAGCAGCTTGGAGGGGACTGCAACTAATGAAAAACTGTTTTTT. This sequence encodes CASSLEGTATNEKLFF.

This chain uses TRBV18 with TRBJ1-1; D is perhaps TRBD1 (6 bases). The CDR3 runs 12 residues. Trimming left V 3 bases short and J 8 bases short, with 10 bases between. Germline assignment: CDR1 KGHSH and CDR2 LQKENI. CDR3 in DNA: TGTGCCAGCTCACCTGCTGGGACAGAAGCTTTCTTT. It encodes CASSPAGTEAFF.

This CDR3 reads CASSLGRGRENIQYF. The CDR3 nucleotides read TGTGCCAGCAGCTTGGGAAGGGGGCGCGAAAACATTCAGTACTTC. The chain uses TRBV5-8 and TRBJ2-4, with 7 nucleotides matching TRBD1. Germline CDR1 is SGHTS and CDR2 is YDEGEE. The CDR3 length is 15 residues. After removal of 0 bases from V and 5 bases from J, the junction contained 5 bases not matched to a gene. Full variable domain (missing parts from reference TRBV5-8 and TRBJ2-4): EAGVTQSPTHLIKTRGQQATLRCSPISGHTSVYWYQQALGLGLQFLLWYDEGEERNRGNFPPRFSGRQFPNYSSELNVNALELEDSALYLCASSLGRGRENIQYFGAGTRLSVL.

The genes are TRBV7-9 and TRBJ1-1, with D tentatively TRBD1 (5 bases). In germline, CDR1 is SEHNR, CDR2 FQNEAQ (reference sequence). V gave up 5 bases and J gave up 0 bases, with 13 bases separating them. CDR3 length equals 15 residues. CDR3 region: CASSPFTGVNTEAFF. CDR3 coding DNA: TGTGCCAGCAGCCCATTCACGGGGGTGAACACTGAAGCTTTCTTT.

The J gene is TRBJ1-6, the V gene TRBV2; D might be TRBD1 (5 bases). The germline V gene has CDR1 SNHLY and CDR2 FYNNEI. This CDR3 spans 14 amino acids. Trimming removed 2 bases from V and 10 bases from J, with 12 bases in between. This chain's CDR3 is CASSEHRSGSPLHF. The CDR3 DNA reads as TGTGCCAGCAGTGAACACAGGTCCGGGTCACCCCTCCACTTT.

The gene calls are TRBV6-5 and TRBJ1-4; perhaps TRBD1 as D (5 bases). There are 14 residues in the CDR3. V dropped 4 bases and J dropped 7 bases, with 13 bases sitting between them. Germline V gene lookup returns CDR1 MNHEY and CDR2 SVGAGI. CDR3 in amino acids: CASSLLGAGEKLFF. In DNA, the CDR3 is TGTGCCAGCAGTTTATTAGGGGCCGGTGAAAAACTGTTTTTT.